This TCR beta chain was recorded in a study of T-cell memory formation after mild COVID-19. Study background: TCR clusters were mostly donor specific. General observations from the study: Second-wave clones peaking on day 37 lacked confirmed SARS-CoV-2 specificity. CD4+ contracting clones lay mainly in CM and EM, CD8+ ones in EMRA.

TCRdb recomputed calls from the 5' RACE reads with MiXCR, one row per CDR3 protein. This table has 140,000 or so distinct CDR3 sequences, approximately 21% appearing once. V lost 5 bases and J lost 2; bases outside the gene matches: 0. This CDR3 spans 13 amino acids. Looked up from germline, CDR1 is GTSNPN and CDR2 is SVGIG (reference sequence). As for this clonotype: Its specificity is unknown.

The rearrangement links TRBV30 to TRBJ2-1, with 10 bases that match TRBD2. Sequenced input: PBMCs or a T cell subset sorted from them (not recorded which). This receptor was obtained from an adult woman who had mild COVID-19 (a few samples of this study predate the infection). Cell type and time point are not known. The chain's CDR3 is CAWGLAAYNEQFF. The CDR3 bases are TGTGCCTGGGGACTAGCGGCCTACAATGAGCAGTTCTTC.